This T cell receptor beta chain is from a study of T-cell reconstitution after alpha-beta-depleted transplantation in children. It was with unique molecular identifiers that the TCRbeta library was prepared. TCRdb passed the PCR reads through MiXCR, listing each CDR3 protein once. The sample shows 450,000 to 600,000 distinct CDR3 sequences, roughly a tenth of them seen only once. In this sample, this clonotype turned up many times. Germline CDR1 reads LGHDT; CDR2 reads YNNKEL (reference sequence). With 3 bases clipped from V and 8 bases from J, the junction kept 8 bases outside the gene matches. The CDR3 has 14 amino acids.

The TCR originated in a child aged 2 to 9 with inherited bone marrow failure, due to receive a stem cell transplant. Sequenced here: PBMCs, sampled before TCRalphabeta/CD19-depleted stem cell transplant. V usage is TRBV3-1 and J usage is TRBJ1-2; 8 positions match TRBD1. The CDR3 nucleotides read TGTGCCAGCAGCCATCGGGACAGGCTAGGCGGCTACACCTTC. Its protein product is CASSHRDRLGGYTF.